The TCR beta chain under discussion was sequenced for a study of monozygotic twins with inflammatory bowel disease. General study findings and limits: Especially with disease activity, IBD patients had fewer clonotypes in common with others than healthy twins did.

In preparing each TCR library, about 3,700 ng of total RNA was used. Reanalyzing the 5' RACE reads, TCRdb keeps one entry per CDR3 protein, without DNA. The sample table includes around 220,000 distinct CDR3 sequences. Details on this clonotype: Antigen specificity is unknown.

Germline loops: CDR1 ENHRY, CDR2 SYGVKD. This CDR3 is built from 13 residues. The receptor's source is a human donor with ulcerative colitis or Crohn's disease, or a healthy co-twin of an affected twin (not recorded which). Sequencing was done on a sample of blood. The chain is built from TRBV10-3 and TRBJ2-5; TCRdb outputs TRBD1, but without DNA this stays unchecked. The CDR3 loop reads CAISIGRGETQYF.